The 10 T cell receptor beta chains in this list originate from one sample, sequenced in a study of graft-versus-host responses after intestinal transplantation (dated by TCRdb to the early 2020s). The library was made by the immunoSEQ multiplex PCR assay. TCRdb's version of the immuneACCESS table is confined to in-frame rearrangements and falls short of the full clone set. An unresolved V gene accounts for under half of the shortfall where checked; the remainder is of unknown origin. Across this sample there are more than 25,000 clones, with approximately 95% seen only once. The top ten clones comprise around 0.53% of the sample. This material consisted of PBMCs, taken 18 days after transplant. Every receptor here comes from a human patient who received an intestinal transplant, so some T cells may come from the graft donor.

The chain employs TRBV4-1 and TRBJ1-2, with D hard to call. The CDR3 has 14 amino acids. Germline assignment: CDR1 MGHRA and CDR2 YSYEKL. V lost 4 bases and J 8 bases, leaving 17 bases between the germline ends. The CDR3 nucleotides read TGCGCCAGCAGCCCGGGCCTTGGCGAATACGGCTACACCTTC. It is translated as CASSPGLGEYGYTF.

The rearrangement joins TRBV5-1 to TRBJ2-2; D is undetermined. The length of the CDR3 is 13 residues. CDR1 is SGHRS and CDR2 is YFSETQ in the germline V gene. Trimming took 4 bases from V and 6 from J, leaving 10 bases between them. DNA for the CDR3: TGCGCCAGCAGCCGGGCTGGGTCCGGGGAGCTGTTTTTT. Translation gives CASSRAGSGELFF.

This clone was recorded only once. This chain uses TRBV9 with TRBJ2-3; TRBD2 matches at 10 bases. The V gene end was trimmed by 4 bases and the J gene end by 4 bases; junction bases not matched to a gene: 6. Germline V gene sequence: CDR1 SGDLS, CDR2 YYNGEE. The CDR3 is 15 residues long. CDR3: CASSPSGGAADTQYF. As DNA, the CDR3 is TGTGCCAGCAGCCCAAGCGGGGGGGCGGCAGATACGCAGTATTTT.

The chain combines TRBV5-1 with TRBJ2-7; weak D call: TRBD1 (6 bases). The germline V gene has CDR1 SGHRS and CDR2 YFSETQ. CDR3 length equals 14 residues. Trimming cost V 3 bases and J 2 bases, with 12 bases left between them. CDR3 protein: CASSSDGTTYEQYF. CDR3 nucleotides: TGCGCCAGCAGCTCAGACGGGACAACCTACGAGCAGTACTTC.

The chain employs TRBV7-9 and TRBJ2-3, with TRBD2 identical over 14 bases. The CDR3 extends over 18 amino acids. Germline V lookup: CDR1 SEHNR, CDR2 FQNEAQ (reference sequence). V trimming: 8 bases; J trimming: 4 bases; junction bases outside the gene matches: 14. CDR3 residues: CASVERTSGGPGADTQYF. For the CDR3, the DNA is TGTGCCAGCGTTGAACGGACTAGCGGGGGGCCCGGTGCAGATACGCAGTATTTT.

This rearrangement joins TRBV11-3 to TRBJ2-7; TRBD1 matches 7 bases. There are 17 residues in the CDR3. V dropped 1 base and J dropped 7; count of bases not matched to a gene: 16. Germline values: CDR1 SGHNT, CDR2 YENEEA. CDR3 in DNA: TGTGCCAGCAGCTTAGGTAGGGTAGGGGACAGACCTGGAGAGCAGTACTTC. This codes for CASSLGRVGDRPGEQYF. Full variable domain (remainder filled in from reference TRBV11-3 and TRBJ2-7): EAGVVQSPRYKIIEKKQPVAFWCNPISGHNTLYWYLQNLGQGPELLIRYENEEAVDDSQLPKDRFSAERLKGVDSTLKIQPAELGDSAVYLCASSLGRVGDRPGEQYFGPGTRLTVT.

The chain links TRBV9 to TRBJ1-1, with D uncertain. V was shortened by 4 bases and J by 6 bases, with 19 bases between the two germline ends. CDR3 length: 15 residues. The germline V gene has CDR1 SGDLS and CDR2 YYNGEE. The CDR3 DNA reads TGTGCCAGCAGCTCAAGACCTATATTTAATCCTGAAGCTTTCTTT. It is translated as CASSSRPIFNPEAFF.

The chain joins TRBV18 to TRBJ2-7; D is possibly TRBD1 or TRBD2 (5 bases each). The CDR3 spans 16 residues. Germline loops: CDR1 KGHSH, CDR2 LQKENI. The V end was cut by 2 bases, the J end by 1 base, with 15 bases between. CDR3 protein: CASSPIPGQASYEQYF. CDR3 coding DNA: TGTGCCAGCTCACCAATTCCGGGGCAGGCTTCCTACGAGCAGTACTTC.

J is TRBJ2-7 and V is TRBV5-1, with D perhaps TRBD1 (5 bases). The CDR3 runs 13 residues. Germline values: CDR1 SGHRS, CDR2 YFSETQ. Deletions cut 3 bases from V and 2 bases from J, with 9 bases between. The CDR3 DNA reads TGCGCCAGCAGCTGGGGCCCGACCTACGAGCAGTACTTC. Its translation: CASSWGPTYEQYF.

J is TRBJ2-7 and V is TRBV5-1; 7 bases align to TRBD2. J lost 0 bases, V lost 0 bases, and 6 bases had no gene match. Germline CDR1 reads SGHRS; CDR2 reads YFSETQ. The CDR3 is 16 residues long. The CDR3 DNA is TGCGCCAGCAGCTTGGCGGGGGGTGGAAGCTCCTACGAGCAGTACTTC. It translates to CASSLAGGGSSYEQYF.